One sample yielded the 10 T cell receptor beta chains listed below, sequenced in a study of response to subunit inactivated influenza vaccine. TCRdb recomputed calls from the RT-PCR reads with MiXCR, one row per CDR3 protein. The sample yields 540,000 or so distinct CDR3 sequences, 10% to 15% seen once. Specimen: PBMCs from blood, collected roughly 47 days after vaccination. The receptor source for this set is a man in his fifties or sixties who received an inactivated influenza vaccine.

This clonotype has at least ten counts. The chain has TRBV12-3 or TRBV12-4 and TRBJ2-7; no reliable D call. This CDR3 region has 16 residues. Trimming removed 5 bases at V and 0 bases at J, with 17 bases between. Here the CDR3 DNA reads TGTGCCAGCAGTCCTTCCGATCGGACGATCTCCTACGAGCAGTACTTC. Translation: CASSPSDRTISYEQYF.

This clonotype was observed a handful of times. This sequence joins TRBV12-3 or TRBV12-4 and TRBJ2-3, with D perhaps matching TRBD2 (5 bases). This CDR3 is 13 amino acids long. Trimming shortened V by 8 bases and J by 1 base, and 10 bases separated the two germline ends. CDR3 DNA sequence: TGTGCCAGCTGTGAGGGAGGCACAGATACGCAGTATTTT. It codes for CASCEGGTDTQYF.

This clonotype was found a few times. V and J are TRBV7-8 and TRBJ2-2, with a possible D match to TRBD1 (6 bases). There are 16 residues in the CDR3. Germline V gene lookup returns CDR1 SGHVS and CDR2 FQNEAQ. V lost 3 bases and J lost 8, with 19 bases in between. In nucleotides, the CDR3 is TGTGCCAGCAGCTTGAAACGGATTTGGGGGCCGGGGGAGCTGTTTTTT. Its protein product is CASSLKRIWGPGELFF.

CDR3 residues: CSAISGRGGDEQFF. The CDR3 bases are TGCAGTGCTATTAGCGGGAGGGGAGGGGATGAGCAGTTCTTC. This rearrangement joins TRBV20-1 to TRBJ2-1, with 11 positions matching TRBD2. CDR1 and CDR2 from the germline V gene are DFQATT and SNEGSKA (reference sequence). Unmatched junction bases numbered 7, after V lost 4 bases and J lost 8 bases. This CDR3 spans 14 amino acids.

The chain couples TRBV29-1 to TRBJ1-2; D gene unclear. CDR1 is SQVTM and CDR2 is ANQGSEA in the germline V gene. The CDR3 has 12 residues. V was pared by 6 bases and J by 0 bases, with 8 bases between. The DNA for the CDR3 is TGCAGCGTCGCGGGTTCTAACTATGGCTACACCTTC. Translating it yields CSVAGSNYGYTF.

The chain joins TRBV6-2 or TRBV6-3 to TRBJ2-2, with 8 bases matching TRBD2. The ends lost 6 bases at V and 4 bases at J; junction bases unmatched: 10. Germline CDR1 and CDR2: MNHEY and SVGEGT. The CDR3 runs to 16 residues. The CDR3 nucleotides are TGTGCCAGCAGCCATGGGAGCGGGAGTGTCACCGGGGAGCTGTTTTTT. It codes for CASSHGSGSVTGELFF.

The rearrangement uses TRBV7-2 and TRBJ2-1; D might be TRBD1 (6 bases). The CDR3 is 15 amino acids. Germline V gene data show CDR1 as SGHTA and CDR2 as FQGNSA. V lost 5 bases and J lost 4, with 15 bases in between. The CDR3 DNA reads TGTGCCAGCAGCGCATCACAGGGCCAATACAATGAGCAGTTCTTC. This gives the protein CASSASQGQYNEQFF.

Details on this clonotype: A junction end diverges from the germline sequence, so it may reflect a read error. The rearrangement uses TRBV19 and TRBJ2-5; TRBD2 matches 11 bases. The CDR3 runs to 15 residues. Germline values: CDR1 LNHDA, CDR2 SQIVND (reference sequence). As DNA, the CDR3 is TGTGCCAGTAGCATAGGCACTAGCGGGGGAGAGACCCAGTACTTC. Translating gives CASSIGTSGGETQYF.

This clonotype was seen a handful of times. The CDR3 coding sequence is TGTGCCAGCATAAGCAGGCGACCCACCACCGGGGAGCTGTTTTTT. Amino acids: CASISRRPTTGELFF. The rearrangement joins TRBV2 to TRBJ2-2; D is ambiguous. Germline CDR1 is SNHLY and CDR2 is FYNNEI. CDR3 length: 15 amino acids. V dropped 7 bases and J dropped 4 bases, with 16 bases sitting between them.

This clonotype was seen more than once but under ten times. The chain couples TRBV27 to TRBJ2-2; the D is unclear. Looked up from germline, CDR1 is MNHEY and CDR2 is SMNVEV (reference sequence). The V end lost 2 bases, the J end lost 0 bases, and 7 bases lay between the germline ends. The CDR3 is made up of 15 amino acids. The CDR3 DNA reads as TGTGCCAGCAGTTTACTAACTACGAACACCGGGGAGCTGTTTTTT. Its protein is CASSLLTTNTGELFF.